The rows below give T cell receptor beta chains drawn from one sample of a study of T cell changes during pregnancy in multiple sclerosis. Produced via immunoSEQ multiplex PCR; TCRdb's table is partial and in-frame only. The sample records approximately 48,000 clones, 80% to 95% being singletons. The source material was CD4+ T cells from peripheral blood mononuclear cells, sampled after pregnancy. Source of these receptors: a female donor with multiple sclerosis, enrolled in a pregnancy study. Each CDR3 is given with its conserved first and last residue. D genes are given only for firm matches. Some rows mark clone size as missing; the rest say once, few, many or name a class of expanded clone.

CDR3 length: 16; D gene: -; clone size: -; J gene: TRBJ1-4; V gene: TRBV2; CDR3 DNA: TGTGCCAGCAGTGCCCCCGACACCGGCACTAATGAAAAACTGTTTTTT; CDR3 protein: CASSAPDTGTNEKLFF
CDR3 length: 20; D gene: TRBD2; clone size: once; J gene: TRBJ2-7; V gene: TRBV27; CDR3 DNA: TGTGCCAGCAGTTTATTTGGGTCGGCTAGCGGGAGGATAACCACCTACGAGCAGTACTTC; CDR3 protein: CASSLFGSASGRITTYEQYF
CDR3 length: 14; D gene: TRBD1; clone size: -; J gene: TRBJ1-5; V gene: TRBV18; CDR3 DNA: TGTGCCAGCTCTGCCGGGACAGGAAATCAGCCCCAGCATTTT; CDR3 protein: CASSAGTGNQPQHF
CDR3 length: 14; D gene: -; clone size: -; J gene: TRBJ2-5; V gene: TRBV28; CDR3 DNA: TGTGCCAGCAGTTTAGGAGGGGATAGGGAGACCCAGTACTTC; CDR3 protein: CASSLGGDRETQYF
CDR3 length: 16; D gene: TRBD2; clone size: -; J gene: TRBJ2-1; V gene: TRBV7-2; CDR3 DNA: TGTGCCAGCAGCCCCGAGGGGACTAGCGGTCACAATGAGCAGTTCTTC; CDR3 protein: CASSPEGTSGHNEQFF
CDR3 length: 14; D gene: -; clone size: -; J gene: TRBJ1-1; V gene: TRBV5-4; CDR3 DNA: TGTGCCAGCAGCTTGGACAGGGTAAACACTGAAGCTTTCTTT; CDR3 protein: CASSLDRVNTEAFF
CDR3 length: 15; D gene: -; clone size: -; J gene: TRBJ1-2; V gene: TRBV28; CDR3 DNA: TGTGCCAGCAGTTTAGTCCAGGGAGGGGGATATGGCTACACCTTC; CDR3 protein: CASSLVQGGGYGYTF
CDR3 length: 13; D gene: TRBD1; clone size: -; J gene: TRBJ1-1; V gene: TRBV30; CDR3 DNA: TGTGCCTGGAGTGGCCACAGGGGCACTGAAGCTTTCTTT; CDR3 protein: CAWSGHRGTEAFF
CDR3 length: 15; D gene: TRBD1; clone size: -; J gene: TRBJ1-5; V gene: TRBV6-1; CDR3 DNA: TGTGCCAGCAGTTTAACCGGGACAGGGAATCAGCCCCAGCATTTT; CDR3 protein: CASSLTGTGNQPQHF
CDR3 length: 13; D gene: -; clone size: once; J gene: TRBJ2-7; V gene: TRBV4-1; CDR3 DNA: TGCGCCAGCAGCCCCCGACAGGCCTACGAGCAGTACTTC; CDR3 protein: CASSPRQAYEQYF
CDR3 length: 12; D gene: TRBD2; clone size: -; J gene: TRBJ2-5; V gene: TRBV30; CDR3 DNA: TGTGCCTGGACTAGCGGACAAGAGACCCAGTACTTC; CDR3 protein: CAWTSGQETQYF
CDR3 length: 13; D gene: TRBD2; clone size: -; J gene: TRBJ2-5; V gene: TRBV5-4; CDR3 DNA: TGTGCCAGCAGCCGGACTAGCCGGGAGACCCAGTACTTC; CDR3 protein: CASSRTSRETQYF
CDR3 length: 20; D gene: TRBD2; clone size: -; J gene: TRBJ2-2; V gene: TRBV2; CDR3 DNA: TGTGCCAGCAGTGAGTCATCGTCCGGGACTAGCGGGAGGGCCACTCGGGAGCTGTTTTTT; CDR3 protein: CASSESSSGTSGRATRELFF
CDR3 length: 13; D gene: TRBD1; clone size: -; J gene: TRBJ1-2; V gene: TRBV9; CDR3 DNA: TGTGCCAGCAGCACCCCAGGACAGGGTGGCTACACCTTC; CDR3 protein: CASSTPGQGGYTF
CDR3 length: 14; D gene: TRBD2; clone size: -; J gene: TRBJ2-7; V gene: TRBV27; CDR3 DNA: TGTGCCAGCAGTTTCCGAGGACTAGTCTACGAGCAGTACTTC; CDR3 protein: CASSFRGLVYEQYF
CDR3 length: 14; D gene: TRBD2; clone size: -; J gene: TRBJ2-3; V gene: TRBV10-3; CDR3 DNA: TGTGCCACCGGGGGACTAGCGGGAGGAGATACGCAGTATTTT; CDR3 protein: CATGGLAGGDTQYF
CDR3 length: 16; D gene: TRBD2; clone size: -; J gene: TRBJ2-3; V gene: TRBV4-2; CDR3 DNA: TGTGCCAGCAGCCTAGGACTAGCCGGAGTTATAGATACGCAGTATTTT; CDR3 protein: CASSLGLAGVIDTQYF
CDR3 length: 17; D gene: TRBD2; clone size: -; J gene: TRBJ2-7; V gene: TRBV5-1; CDR3 DNA: TGCGCCAGCAGCTTGGGACTAGCGGGAGGGCCCGTGTACGAGCAGTACTTC; CDR3 protein: CASSLGLAGGPVYEQYF
CDR3 length: 19; D gene: TRBD2; clone size: -; J gene: TRBJ2-1; V gene: TRBV28; CDR3 DNA: TGTGCCAGCAGTTTCAATCCCCGACAGACACCGGGAGGGCCCCATGAGCAGTTCTTC; CDR3 protein: CASSFNPRQTPGGPHEQFF
CDR3 length: 15; D gene: -; clone size: -; J gene: TRBJ1-1; V gene: TRBV4-3; CDR3 DNA: TGCGCCAGCAGCCCCACGACAGTACCTAACACTGAAGCTTTCTTT; CDR3 protein: CASSPTTVPNTEAFF
CDR3 length: 17; D gene: -; clone size: -; J gene: TRBJ1-5; V gene: TRBV6-1; CDR3 DNA: TGTGCCAGCAGTGAACTGCGGACAGCTAGGAGCAATCAGCCCCAGCATTTT; CDR3 protein: CASSELRTARSNQPQHF
CDR3 length: 15; D gene: TRBD2; clone size: -; J gene: TRBJ2-7; V gene: TRBV6-5; CDR3 DNA: TGTGCCAGCAGGAAGGCTAGCGGGAGGGTTTACGAGCAGTACTTC; CDR3 protein: CASRKASGRVYEQYF